Each of the 6 T cell receptor beta chains below was sequenced from the same sample in a study of Ad26.COV2.S vaccination and SARS-CoV-2 variants. Profiled with immunoSEQ multiplex PCR; TCRdb holds only in-frame clones, not every one. The table lists 350,000 to 400,000 clones, about 88% of them singletons. The treatment here: around 19 received Ad26.COV2.S at low or high dose, single or two shots; about 5 received placebo; per-sample allocation not given. Day 63 after the first vaccine or placebo injection was the time point for sampling. The sequences come from peripheral blood, collected in a trial of Ad26.COV2.S vaccine versus placebo. The receptors derive from a person aged 18-60 years who received the Ad26.COV2.S COVID-19 vaccine or a placebo.

The chain joins TRBV30 to TRBJ1-1; D may be TRBD1 (5 bases). The ends were cut back, 2 bases at V and 4 bases at J, with 14 bases in the middle. In germline, CDR1 is GTSNPN, CDR2 SVGIG (reference sequence). This CDR3 is built from 14 residues. DNA of the CDR3: TGTGCCTGGAGTAGGCTGGGGCCAAGCACTGAAGCTTTCTTT. This encodes CAWSRLGPSTEAFF.

This chain links TRBV30 with TRBJ2-1; 8 positions match TRBD2. J lost 4 bases, V lost 0 bases, and 8 bases had no gene match. Per the germline V gene, CDR1 is GTSNPN and CDR2 is SVGIG (reference sequence). The CDR3 has 16 residues. The CDR3 loop reads CAWSVSLAGIYNEQFF. CDR3 nucleotide sequence: TGTGCCTGGAGTGTATCTCTAGCGGGTATATACAATGAGCAGTTCTTC. Using reference TRBV30 and TRBJ2-1 for the parts outside the CDR3, the full variable domain is SQTIHQWPATLVQPVGSPLSLECTVEGTSNPNLYWYRQAAGRGLQLLFYSVGIGQISSEVPQNLSASRPQDRQFILSSKKLLLSDSGFYLCAWSVSLAGIYNEQFFGPGTRLTVL.

The chain has TRBV19 and TRBJ2-1; D is possibly TRBD2 (5 bases). CDR1 is LNHDA and CDR2 is SQIVND in the germline V gene (reference sequence). This CDR3 comprises 13 residues. The V end lost 7 bases, the J end lost 8 bases, and 15 bases lay between the germline ends. The CDR3 DNA follows: TGTGCCAGTACGGCGGGCCCCGGCCATGAGCAGTTCTTC. Translated, it gives CASTAGPGHEQFF. The full variable domain, with the rest looked up from reference TRBV19 and TRBJ2-1, is DGGITQSPKYLFRKEGQNVTLSCEQNLNHDAMYWYRQDPGQGLRLIYYSQIVNDFQKGDIAEGYSVSREKKESFPLTVTSAQKNPTAFYLCASTAGPGHEQFFGPGTRLTVL.

The chain has TRBV10-3 and TRBJ1-3, with 7 bases aligning to TRBD1. CDR1 ENHRY and CDR2 SYGVKD come from the germline V gene. The CDR3 extends over 19 amino acids. The J segment lost 0 bases and the V segment lost 4 bases, leaving 15 bases of the junction unmatched. The CDR3 bases are TGTGCCATCAGTGGCGGGACAGCGGGTGCCTCGAGCTCTGGAAACACCATATATTTT. Protein product: CAISGGTAGASSSGNTIYF.

The gene calls are TRBV9 and TRBJ2-5; a possible D gene is TRBD2 (5 bases). Trimming took 0 bases from V and 2 from J, leaving 17 bases between them. CDR3 size: 17 residues. Germline values: CDR1 SGDLS, CDR2 YYNGEE. The CDR3 region has the DNA TGTGCCAGCAGCGTAGGAGGGAGAGTGGGTTTTCAAGAGACCCAGTACTTC. This encodes CASSVGGRVGFQETQYF.

The V and J genes are TRBV19 and TRBJ2-5; D possibly uses TRBD1 or TRBD2 (5 bases each). Germline CDR1 reads LNHDA; CDR2 reads SQIVND (reference sequence). The CDR3 length is 14 residues. The V end was cut by 6 bases, the J end by 5 bases, with 16 bases between. The CDR3 nucleotides are TGTGCCAGTAGGGCCTCACGGGGCGCGGAGACCCAGTACTTC. Translating it yields CASRASRGAETQYF.